This TCR beta chain was captured by sequencing in a study of tumor-infiltrating lymphocytes in oesophageal squamous cell carcinoma. TCRdb itself ran the PCR reads through MiXCR, one entry per CDR3 protein. This repertoire shows approximately 5,600 distinct CDR3 sequences, about 16% found once; its top ten account for over 20%. The CDR3 spans 17 residues. V was pared by 1 base and J by 2 bases, with 17 bases between. The germline V gene encodes CDR1 SGHTA and CDR2 FQGNSA. This clonotype qualifies as medium-sized. This clonotype was sampled from a male donor with esophageal squamous cell carcinoma. Source material: normal esophageal tissue next to the tumor. The V call is TRBV7-2, the J call TRBJ1-2; D gene ambiguous. CDR3 nucleotide sequence: TGTGCCAGCAGCTTAGAAACCTTTGGCAACAACAACTATGGCTACACCTTC. Its protein product is CASSLETFGNNNYGYTF.